This T cell receptor (beta chain) was observed in a study of T cells in tuberculosis. As for the study in general: The T cells targeted glucose monomycolate, a mycobacterial lipid, via CD1B.

The CDR3 consists of 12 residues. The V gene's germline CDR1 is LNHDA and CDR2 SQIVND (reference sequence). V lost 5 bases to trimming and J lost 5 bases, with 9 bases between them. The sample holds one count of this clone. Thawed, overnight-rested PBMC were stained with GMM-loaded CD1B tetramer, viability dye and anti-CD3, then sorted. The lipid loaded on the CD1B tetramers was C32 glucose monomycolate from Rhodococcus equi. Tetramer-sorted PBMC had been CD14 monocyte-depleted before freezing. TCRdb keeps only in-frame clones here, not all; method: immunoSEQ multiplex PCR. The sample includes 50,000 or so clones, around 90% seen only once; the top ten take 21%.

This sequence joins TRBV19 and TRBJ1-2; a weak D match, TRBD1 (5 bases). This sequence was found in an adult woman with latent tuberculosis. The sequenced sample was CD1b-GMM tetramer-negative cells sorted from PBMCs. For the CDR3, the DNA is TGTGCCAGTAGTGACAGACAGTATGGCTACACCTTC. The encoded protein is CASSDRQYGYTF. The full variable domain, in which reference TRBV19 and TRBJ1-2 provide the parts outside the CDR3, is DGGITQSPKYLFRKEGQNVTLSCEQNLNHDAMYWYRQDPGQGLRLIYYSQIVNDFQKGDIAEGYSVSREKKESFPLTVTSAQKNPTAFYLCASSDRQYGYTFGSGTRLTVV.